These 9 T cell receptor beta chains originate from one sample sequenced in a study of T cell responses to AZD1222 COVID-19 vaccine. Clones were sequenced by immunoSEQ multiplex PCR, and TCRdb holds only the in-frame ones, with some missing. The sample lists over 120,000 clones; 93% were seen once. The input for sequencing was peripheral blood, taken after recovery from COVID-19. These receptors all come from an adult who had recovered from COVID-19.

The J gene is TRBJ2-3, the V gene TRBV6-5; a weak D match, TRBD1 (5 bases). The CDR3 contains 15 residues. Trimming removed 2 bases at V and 0 bases at J, with 9 bases between. Germline V gives CDR1 MNHEY, CDR2 SVGAGI. In DNA, the CDR3 is TGTGCCAGCAGTTACAGGGGTTGGAGCACAGATACGCAGTATTTT. Protein sequence: CASSYRGWSTDTQYF.

This rearrangement joins TRBV19 to TRBJ1-2; D uncertain. The CDR3 sequence is 18 residues long. Deletions cut 5 bases from V and 4 bases from J, with 26 bases between. Germline-derived CDR1 and CDR2 are LNHDA and SQIVND (reference sequence). CDR3 DNA sequence: TGTGCCAGTAGTCAATCCCGCCCTTCCGGTCCTCGGGCCTATGGCTACACCTTC. It is translated as CASSQSRPSGPRAYGYTF.

This chain connects TRBV11-3 to TRBJ2-3; D remains unclear. The V end lost 2 bases, the J end lost 1 base, and 4 bases lay between the germline ends. The CDR3 contains 13 residues. Germline V lookup: CDR1 SGHNT, CDR2 YENEEA. The CDR3 DNA sequence: TGTGCCAGCAGCTTACAGGGCACAGATACGCAGTATTTT. This encodes CASSLQGTDTQYF.

The chain has TRBV10-2 and TRBJ2-7, with 7 bases aligning to TRBD1. Germline V gene data show CDR1 as WSHSY and CDR2 as SAAADI. This CDR3 is 17 amino acids long. The V and J ends lost 2 bases and 2 bases, in that order; junction bases with no gene match: 12. The CDR3 spells CASSEPRTGTVTYEQYF. Written as DNA, the CDR3 is TGCGCCAGCAGTGAGCCCCGCACCGGGACAGTCACCTACGAGCAGTACTTC.

The chain couples TRBV6-5 to TRBJ1-2, with a weak D call TRBD1 (5 bases). CDR3 length equals 13 residues. Germline assignment: CDR1 MNHEY and CDR2 SVGAGI. V gave up 5 bases and J gave up 3 bases, with 10 bases separating them. For the CDR3, the DNA is TGTGCCAGCAGTCCGGGACTTCACTATGGCTACACCTTC. Its protein is CASSPGLHYGYTF.

V and J are TRBV11-2 and TRBJ1-4, with D maybe TRBD1 (5 bases). The CDR3 is 15 amino acids. CDR1 and CDR2 from the germline V gene are SGHAT and FQNNGV. The germline V and J ends were trimmed by 5 bases and 12 bases, with 22 bases remaining between them. The chain's CDR3 is CASSPLSGGRGELFF. DNA of the CDR3: TGTGCCAGCAGCCCCCTCTCGGGAGGGAGAGGGGAACTGTTTTTT.

The genes are TRBV5-1 and TRBJ2-2; D possibly corresponds to TRBD2 (5 bases). The germline V gene encodes CDR1 SGHRS and CDR2 YFSETQ. This CDR3 has 17 amino acids. V lost 0 bases and J lost 2, with 14 bases in between. CDR3 nucleotides: TGCGCCAGCAGCTTGGACTCGTCCGGGATCAACACCGGGGAGCTGTTTTTT. Protein: CASSLDSSGINTGELFF.

This clone is a singleton in its sample. The chain carries TRBV10-3 and TRBJ2-1, with D unclear. The CDR3 extends over 13 amino acids. With 4 bases removed from V and 7 bases from J, the gap between germline ends came to 11 bases. Germline V gives CDR1 ENHRY, CDR2 SYGVKD. The CDR3 coding sequence is TGTGCCATCAGTGCCATCGGTCAGAATGAGCAGTTCTTC. Translated: CAISAIGQNEQFF.

This sequence joins TRBV7-9 and TRBJ1-2; TRBD1 is a possible D gene (5 bases). Germline assignment: CDR1 SEHNR and CDR2 FQNEAQ (reference sequence). This CDR3 comprises 15 residues. V was shortened by 5 bases and J by 5 bases, with 18 bases between the two germline ends. This chain's CDR3 is CASSPGRGANYGYTF. The DNA for the CDR3 is TGTGCCAGCAGCCCAGGGCGAGGGGCGAATTATGGCTACACCTTC. The complete variable domain, with remaining parts taken from reference TRBV7-9 and TRBJ1-2, reads DTGVSQNPRHKITKRGQNVTFRCDPISEHNRLYWYRQTLGQGPEFLTYFQNEAQLEKSRLLSDRFSAERPKGSFSTLEIQRTEQGDSAMYLCASSPGRGANYGYTFGSGTRLTVV.